A selection of T cell receptor beta chains follows, all from one sample in a study of T cells in pancreatic ductal adenocarcinoma. Sequenced by immunoSEQ multiplex PCR; TCRdb stores in-frame clones only, minus some. The sample holds roughly 100,000 clones, roughly 96% seen once. The material sequenced was PBMCs. Receptors were obtained from a human donor with pancreatic ductal adenocarcinoma. CDR3s include the opening cysteine and the closing phenylalanine or tryptophan. D genes are given only for firm matches. Some rows mark clone size as missing; the rest say once, few, many or name a class of expanded clone.

j_call cdr3_length clone_size v_call d_call cdr3_aa cdr3_nt
TRBJ1-2 13 NA TRBV7-6 NA CASSPDRFYGYTF TGTGCCAGCAGCCCCGATCGGTTCTATGGCTACACCTTC
TRBJ2-2 15 NA TRBV30 NA CAWSVEGRGDGELFF TGTGCCTGGAGTGTTGAGGGGCGGGGAGACGGGGAGCTGTTTTTT
TRBJ1-1 13 NA TRBV6-5 TRBD1 CASRGTGSTEAFF TGTGCCAGCAGAGGGACAGGGAGCACTGAAGCTTTCTTT
TRBJ1-5 15 NA TRBV28 NA CASSSWTVSNQPQHF TGTGCCAGCAGTTCCTGGACAGTTAGCAATCAGCCCCAGCATTTT
TRBJ1-5 12 NA TRBV7-2 NA CASSIYNQPQHF TGTGCCAGCAGCATTTACAATCAGCCCCAGCATTTT
TRBJ2-1 12 NA TRBV28 NA CASSLLVEEQFF TGTGCCAGCAGCCTACTAGTAGAAGAGCAGTTCTTC
TRBJ1-5 15 once TRBV4-1 NA CASSQETENWQPQHF TGCGCCAGCAGCCAAGAAACAGAGAATTGGCAGCCCCAGCATTTT
TRBJ2-3 15 NA TRBV27 TRBD2 CASSPTSGKADTQYF TGTGCCAGCAGTCCCACTAGCGGGAAGGCAGATACGCAGTATTTT
TRBJ1-2 14 NA TRBV27 NA CASSPAGRNYGYTF TGTGCCAGCAGCCCCGCGGGACGGAACTATGGCTACACCTTC
TRBJ2-1 15 NA TRBV6-1 NA CASSLSGVTYNEQFF TGTGCCAGCAGTTTATCAGGGGTTACCTACAATGAGCAGTTCTTC
TRBJ2-5 15 many TRBV7-8 NA CASSLLGGFQETQYF TGTGCCAGCAGCTTACTGGGCGGGTTCCAAGAGACCCAGTACTTC
TRBJ1-2 14 NA TRBV29-1 TRBD1 CSVDGTGSYYGYTF TGCAGCGTAGACGGGACAGGCAGTTACTATGGCTACACCTTC
TRBJ1-2 15 NA TRBV4-2 TRBD1 CASSQDLGQGRGYTF TGTGCCAGCAGCCAAGATCTTGGACAGGGTCGGGGCTACACCTTC
TRBJ2-5 15 NA TRBV14 TRBD2 CASSQTGTSGETQYF TGTGCCAGCAGCCAAACCGGGACTAGCGGGGAGACCCAGTACTTC
TRBJ2-4 18 NA TRBV7-8 NA CASSLGYRGKRAKNIQYF TGTGCCAGCAGCTTAGGATATAGAGGGAAACGAGCCAAAAACATTCAGTACTTC
TRBJ2-1 16 few TRBV4-1 TRBD2 CASSQVGLAGGYEQFF TGCGCCAGCAGCCAAGTAGGACTAGCGGGAGGGTATGAGCAGTTCTTC
TRBJ2-3 15 NA TRBV7-8 TRBD2 CASSLVGTSLATQYF TGTGCCAGCAGCTTAGTTGGGACTAGTTTAGCTACGCAGTATTTT
TRBJ2-1 13 NA TRBV5-1 NA CASSGGSLNEQFF TGCGCCAGCAGTGGCGGTTCCCTTAATGAGCAGTTCTTC